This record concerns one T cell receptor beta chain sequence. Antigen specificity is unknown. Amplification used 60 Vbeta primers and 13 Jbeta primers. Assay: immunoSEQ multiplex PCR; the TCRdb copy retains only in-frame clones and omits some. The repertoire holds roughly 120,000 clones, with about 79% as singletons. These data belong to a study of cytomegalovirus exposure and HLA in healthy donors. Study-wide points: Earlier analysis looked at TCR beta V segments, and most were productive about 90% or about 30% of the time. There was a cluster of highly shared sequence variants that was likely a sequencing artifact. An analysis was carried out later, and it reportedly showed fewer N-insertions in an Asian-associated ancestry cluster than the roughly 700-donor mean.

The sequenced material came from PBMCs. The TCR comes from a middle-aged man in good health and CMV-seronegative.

In DNA, the CDR3 is TGTGCCAGCAGTGTCGGGGGACAGAATTCACCCCTCCACTTT. This codes for CASSVGGQNSPLHF. This chain connects TRBV2 to TRBJ1-6, with 7 bases aligning to TRBD1. V was clipped by 4 bases and J by 7 bases; unmatched bases: 4. The CDR3 runs 14 residues. CDR1 SNHLY and CDR2 FYNNEI come from the germline V gene.